This entry lists 19 T cell receptor beta chains sequenced from one sample in a study of CD8+ T cells in alopecia areata. Sequencing templates came from extracted RNA that was reverse transcribed into cDNA. Only in-frame clones appear in the TCRdb table, and some are missing; sequencing was by immunoSEQ multiplex PCR. The sample includes around 120,000 clones, approximately 58% of them seen just once. Sequences were obtained from CD4+ T cells sorted from blood. The origin of the receptors is a human donor in good health.

Regarding this clone: The junction departs from the called germline gene at one end, perhaps through a read error. The rearrangement links TRBV30 to TRBJ1-1; possible D gene TRBD1, 6 bases. The CDR3 loop spans 13 amino acids. Germline V lookup: CDR1 GTSNPN, CDR2 SVGIG (reference sequence). The CDR3 loop reads CACSGLQGTEAFF. The DNA for the CDR3 is TGTGCCTGCAGTGGGCTGCAGGGGACTGAAGCTTTCTTT.

This chain links TRBV30 with TRBJ2-7; 8 bases agree with TRBD2. CDR1 and CDR2 from the germline V gene are GTSNPN and SVGIG (reference sequence). CDR3 length: 15 residues. Unmatched junction bases numbered 6, after V lost 2 bases and J lost 0 bases. The CDR3 DNA is TGTGCCTGGAGTAGGGGCGGGGGGTCCTCCTACGAGCAGTACTTC. Translated: CAWSRGGGSSYEQYF.

This clone was detected only a few times. The chain has TRBV29-1 and TRBJ2-3; TRBD2 matches 12 bases. The CDR3 consists of 14 residues. Per the germline V gene, CDR1 is SQVTM and CDR2 is ANQGSEA. The trim removed 6 bases at V and 4 bases at J, leaving 5 bases unmatched. CDR3 sequence (DNA): TGCAGCGTCGGACTAGCGGGGCCTTCAGATACGCAGTATTTT. This gives the protein CSVGLAGPSDTQYF.

The chain couples TRBV30 to TRBJ2-1; D remains ambiguous. The V and J ends lost 4 bases and 5 bases respectively, with 9 bases between them. CDR1 and CDR2 (germline): GTSNPN, SVGIG (reference sequence). The CDR3 extends over 12 amino acids. The DNA for the CDR3 is TGTGCCTGGACTTTAGACCACAATGAGCAGTTCTTC. It translates to CAWTLDHNEQFF.

The rearrangement uses TRBV18 and TRBJ2-7; D perhaps matches TRBD2 (6 bases). Per germline, CDR1 KGHSH and CDR2 LQKENI. The CDR3 sequence is 15 residues long. V lost 2 bases and J lost 0, with 11 bases in between. The CDR3: CASSPRRAGSYEQYF. The DNA for the CDR3 is TGTGCCAGCTCACCAAGGAGGGCGGGCTCCTACGAGCAGTACTTC.

V usage is TRBV5-1 and J usage is TRBJ1-2, with TRBD1 matching 8 bases. The CDR3 consists of 15 residues. With V trimmed by 0 bases and J by 1 base, 2 bases remained unmatched. CDR1 and CDR2 from the germline V gene are SGHRS and YFSETQ. CDR3 residues: CASSLDTGGNYGYTF. CDR3 nucleotide sequence: TGCGCCAGCAGCTTGGATACAGGGGGTAACTATGGCTACACCTTC. The whole variable domain, filled in from reference TRBV5-1 and TRBJ1-2, reads KAGVTQTPRYLIKTRGQQVTLSCSPISGHRSVSWYQQTPGQGLQFLFEYFSETQRNKGNFPGRFSGRQFSNSRSEMNVSTLELGDSALYLCASSLDTGGNYGYTFGSGTRLTVV.

This clone was observed a handful of times. The chain couples TRBV28 to TRBJ2-3; possible D gene TRBD2, 5 bases. Trimming cost V 3 bases and J 0 bases, with 13 bases left between them. The CDR3 totals 16 residues. Per the germline V gene, CDR1 is MDHEN and CDR2 is SYDVKM. CDR3 loop: CASSFWGAHSTDTQYF. CDR3 nucleotide sequence: TGTGCCAGCAGTTTTTGGGGAGCACATAGCACAGATACGCAGTATTTT.

The chain joins TRBV11-2 to TRBJ2-7, with a weak D call TRBD2 (6 bases). The CDR3 consists of 16 residues. The V end was cut by 1 base, the J end by 0 bases, with 13 bases between. CDR1 and CDR2 (germline): SGHAT, FQNNGV. CDR3 nucleotide sequence: TGTGCCAGCAGCTTAGGGACGATCGGGGGCTCCTACGAGCAGTACTTC. It translates to CASSLGTIGGSYEQYF.

V is TRBV29-1 and J is TRBJ2-2, with D perhaps matching TRBD2 (5 bases). Trimming cost V 5 bases and J 6 bases, with 10 bases left between them. The CDR3 covers 12 residues. Per germline, CDR1 SQVTM and CDR2 ANQGSEA. The CDR3 DNA follows: TGCAGCGTTATCGGAGGTTCCGGGGAGCTGTTTTTT. Its protein product is CSVIGGSGELFF.

The chain links TRBV25-1 to TRBJ1-4, with 7 bases fitting TRBD1. The J segment lost 5 bases and the V segment lost 4 bases, leaving 4 bases of the junction unmatched. The CDR3 runs 14 residues. CDR1 MGHDK and CDR2 SYGVNS come from the germline V gene. CDR3 residues: CASSASTGNEKLFF. DNA of the CDR3: TGTGCCAGCAGTGCCTCGACAGGGAATGAAAAACTGTTTTTT. Combining the CDR3 with reference TRBV25-1 and TRBJ1-4 gives the whole variable domain EADIYQTPRYLVIGTGKKITLECSQTMGHDKMYWYQQDPGMELHLIHYSYGVNSTEKGDLSSESTVSRIRTEHFPLTLESARPSHTSQYLCASSASTGNEKLFFGSGTQLSVL.

This clone appeared once. The V gene is TRBV30, the J gene TRBJ1-2; 10 bases align to TRBD1. CDR3 length: 13 residues. Trimming cost V 1 base and J 8 bases; bases outside gene matches: 4. Germline CDR1 is GTSNPN and CDR2 is SVGIG (reference sequence). CDR3 region: CAWSETGGVGYTF. CDR3 bases: TGTGCCTGGAGTGAGACAGGGGGCGTAGGCTACACCTTC.

The chain combines TRBV30 with TRBJ1-2, with D hard to call. Trimming pared 4 bases from V and 8 bases from J, leaving 17 bases between. The CDR3 length is 13 residues. Germline CDR1 GTSNPN, CDR2 SVGIG (reference sequence). DNA of the CDR3: TGTGCCTGGACCCGTTCGGCCCGGGAAGGCTACACCTTC. It specifies CAWTRSAREGYTF.

The chain employs TRBV30 and TRBJ1-4; D not certain. Germline V gives CDR1 GTSNPN, CDR2 SVGIG (reference sequence). Trimming shortened V by 0 bases and J by 1 base, and 6 bases separated the two germline ends. CDR3 length: 14 residues. The CDR3 region has the DNA TGTGCCTGGAGTGTACGCAAAACTAATGAAAAACTGTTTTTT. Its protein is CAWSVRKTNEKLFF.

This chain connects TRBV2 to TRBJ2-1; 10 positions agree with TRBD2. CDR1 SNHLY and CDR2 FYNNEI come from the germline V gene. V lost 2 bases to trimming and J lost 0 bases; unmatched junction nucleotides: 1. This CDR3 is 16 amino acids long. CDR3 DNA sequence: TGTGCCAGCAGTGAAAGCGGGGGGGCCTCCTACAATGAGCAGTTCTTC. Translated, it gives CASSESGGASYNEQFF.

The chain carries TRBV29-1 and TRBJ2-5; TRBD2 might be the D (6 bases). The CDR3 contains 11 residues. Trimming left V 7 bases short and J 1 base short, with 7 bases between. CDR1 SQVTM and CDR2 ANQGSEA come from the germline V gene. In nucleotides, the CDR3 is TGCAGCGGCGGGGCCCAAGAGACCCAGTACTTC. It yields the protein CSGGAQETQYF.

V usage is TRBV30 and J usage is TRBJ1-1; D not resolved. The CDR3 length is 13 residues. Germline V gene data show CDR1 as GTSNPN and CDR2 as SVGIG (reference sequence). Trimming took 5 bases from V and 0 from J, leaving 10 bases between them. The CDR3 nucleotides read TGTGCCTGGTCGTCTTTCATGAACACTGAAGCTTTCTTT. This codes for CAWSSFMNTEAFF.

The rearrangement links TRBV9 to TRBJ2-1, with 7 bases fitting TRBD1. The CDR3 has 17 residues. The germline V gene encodes CDR1 SGDLS and CDR2 YYNGEE. Germline trimming cut 3 bases from V and 0 bases from J; bases unmatched to any gene: 9. The CDR3 sequence is CASSGEVGQLSYNEQFF. For the CDR3, the DNA is TGTGCCAGCAGCGGAGAGGTGGGACAGCTCTCCTACAATGAGCAGTTCTTC.

The chain couples TRBV6-5 to TRBJ1-6; TRBD1 matches at 7 bases. The CDR3 spans 14 residues. Germline V CDR1 and CDR2: MNHEY, SVGAGI. J was trimmed by 9 bases and V by 4 bases; bases with no gene match: 6. The CDR3 loop is CASSSTGKGSPLHF. In DNA, the CDR3 is TGTGCCAGCAGTTCGACAGGGAAAGGTTCACCCCTCCACTTT.

CDR3 in amino acids: CASSLARGPFSGELFF. CDR3 DNA sequence: TGCGCCAGCAGCTTGGCCAGGGGGCCGTTTTCCGGGGAGCTGTTTTTT. This chain connects TRBV5-1 to TRBJ2-2, with TRBD1 identical over 8 bases. Trimming at V came to 0 bases and at J to 6 bases, leaving 7 bases not matched to a gene. CDR3 length equals 16 residues. CDR1 is SGHRS, CDR2 YFSETQ, per germline.